This entry is about one T cell receptor beta chain. The antigen it binds to is not known. No base quality values were provided; no much bigger clone lies one nucleotide off. This sample stems from a study of blood T cell repertoires in COVID-19 (dated by TCRdb to 2020 to 2021). At the level of the whole study: Samples from collaborators originated in the United States, Italy and Spain and spanned both the acute and convalescent phases of COVID-19. The prospective study material was composed of cDNA or gDNA derived from T cells, B-cell-depleted T cells, or PBMCs. Deeply sampled blood TCRbeta repertoires from subjects exposed to, actively infected with, or recovered from COVID-19 were included in the dataset. The repertoires were released in a freely available public database intended as a resource for research on the immune response to SARS-CoV-2. The samples were drawn from two sources: the first 160 participants of the ongoing ImmuneRACE study, and 950 to 1,500 subjects contributed by 6 global collaborators. Nearly every sample came with metadata listing a de-identified subject ID, COVID-19 status, age in years and sex. Where available, HLA class I and class II types were taken from metadata supplied by the sample provider and were not determined by assay-based typing.

What the study reported, not specific to this receptor: Clinical and demographic metadata were provided uncurated, with the amount varying by source and participant.

Collaborating institutions collected whole blood in K2EDTA tubes following their own protocols. For TCRbeta analysis, collaborators shipped samples as frozen whole blood, isolated PBMCs, or DNA extracted from either of those sample types. TCRbeta CDR3 regions were amplified from genomic DNA by means of the immunoSEQ Assay, a bias-controlled multiplex PCR. Processing in the source paper ran as follows. Nucleated cell counts per sample were estimated from amplification of reference gene primers within the assay. To quantify the absolute abundance of each unique TCRbeta CDR3 rearrangement, sequence reads were collapsed and filtered. For each sample, productive Simpson clonality was calculated as the square root of Simpson's diversity index over productive rearrangements. TCRdb holds this immuneACCESS table with in-frame rearrangements only. Some clones are missing; in checked studies, unresolved V genes explain under half, and the rest has no known cause. V and J calls and clone size are copied from that table; D and trimming were computed from the DNA. In this sample the table shows roughly 130,000 clones, 80% to 90% of which occur a single time. About 11% of the sample rests with the top ten.

The germline V gene gives CDR1 as MDHEN and CDR2 as SYDVKM. Trimming at the junction amounts to 6 bases on V and 7 bases on J, and the germline ends lie 13 bases apart. The CDR3, from cysteine to phenylalanine, totals 14 residues. Just the 42-base CDR3 DNA is kept, in frame starting at base 1. The sample taken for sequencing was peripheral blood. The clonotype originates from a man aged 55 to 70 with active or convalescent COVID-19. This chain joins TRBV28 to TRBJ1-6, with a tentative D gene TRBD1 over 6 matching bases. The DNA sequence is as follows: TGTGCCAGCAGACAGGGACGGAGGAATTCACCCCTCCACTTT. Its protein is CASRQGRRNSPLHF.